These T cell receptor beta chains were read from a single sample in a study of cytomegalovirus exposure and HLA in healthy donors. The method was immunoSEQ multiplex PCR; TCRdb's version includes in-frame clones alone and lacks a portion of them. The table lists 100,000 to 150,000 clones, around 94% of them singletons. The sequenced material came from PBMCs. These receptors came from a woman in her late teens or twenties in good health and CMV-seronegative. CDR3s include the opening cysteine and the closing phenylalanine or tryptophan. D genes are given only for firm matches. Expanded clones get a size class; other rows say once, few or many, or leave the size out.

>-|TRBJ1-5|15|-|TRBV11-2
TGTGCCAGCAGCTCATTCGACTCTAGCAATCAGCCCCAGCATTTT
CASSSFDSSNQPQHF
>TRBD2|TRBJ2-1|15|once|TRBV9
TGTGCCAGCAGCGTAGTAGGGCTAGCGGGGGATGAGCAGTTCTTC
CASSVVGLAGDEQFF
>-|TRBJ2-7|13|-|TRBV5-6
TGTGCCAGCAGCACGCAGGCGCGGGGCGAGCAGTACTTC
CASSTQARGEQYF
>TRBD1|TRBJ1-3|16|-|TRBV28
TGTGCCAGCAGCCCGGGACAGCCCTTCTCTGGAAACACCATATATTTT
CASSPGQPFSGNTIYF
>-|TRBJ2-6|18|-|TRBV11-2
TGTGCCAGCAGCTTAGGCTACAGGTTCTTCTCTGGGGCCAACGTCCTGACTTTC
CASSLGYRFFSGANVLTF
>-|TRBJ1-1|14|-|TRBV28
TGTGCCAGCAGTCCTCGGGACAAGCACACTGAAGCTTTCTTT
CASSPRDKHTEAFF
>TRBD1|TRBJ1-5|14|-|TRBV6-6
TGTGCCAGCAGTCCAGGGGGCGTCGATCAGCCCCAGCATTTT
CASSPGGVDQPQHF
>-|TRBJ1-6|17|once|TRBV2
TGTGCCAGCGACGGACAGCTACTAAGCTCCTATAATTCACCCCTCCACTTT
CASDGQLLSSYNSPLHF
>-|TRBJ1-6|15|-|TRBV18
TGTGCCAGCTCACCAGGACAGATTCTAAATTCACCCCTCCACTTT
CASSPGQILNSPLHF
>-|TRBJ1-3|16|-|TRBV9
TGTGCCAGCAGCGTAGGTGGGGGCCAAGAAGGAAACACCATATATTTT
CASSVGGGQEGNTIYF
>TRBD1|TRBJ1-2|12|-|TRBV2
TGTGCCAGCACTCTACAGGGGGGAGGCTACACCTTC
CASTLQGGGYTF
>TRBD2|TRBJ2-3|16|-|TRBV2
TGTGCCAGCAGTGCTAGACTAGCGGGAGGCACAGATACGCAGTATTTT
CASSARLAGGTDTQYF
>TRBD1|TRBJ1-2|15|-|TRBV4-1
TGCGCCAGCAGCCAAGGAGGACAGGGTCCCTATGGCTACACCTTC
CASSQGGQGPYGYTF
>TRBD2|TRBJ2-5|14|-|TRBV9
TGTGCCAGCAGCGTAGGCGGGGGGCAAGAGACCCAGTACTTC
CASSVGGGQETQYF
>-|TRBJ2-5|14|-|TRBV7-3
TGTGCCAGCAGCTCTTCCGGGGATTCGGAGACCCAGTACTTC
CASSSSGDSETQYF
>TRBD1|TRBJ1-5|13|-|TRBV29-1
TGCAGCGGGGGAGAGGGGGCCAATCAGCCCCAGCATTTT
CSGGEGANQPQHF
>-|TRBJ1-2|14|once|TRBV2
TGTGCCAGCAGTGAATTTTCGGGAAACTATGGCTACACCTTC
CASSEFSGNYGYTF
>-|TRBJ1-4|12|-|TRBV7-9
TGTGCCAGCAGCGCAGGGCTTGAAAAACTGTTTTTT
CASSAGLEKLFF
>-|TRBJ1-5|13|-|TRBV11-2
TGTGCCAGCAGTTTAAAACAGGATCAGCCCCAGCATTTT
CASSLKQDQPQHF
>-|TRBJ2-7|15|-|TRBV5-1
TGCGCCAGCAGCTTGGTTAGCGGAGCCTCCTACGAGCAGTACTTC
CASSLVSGASYEQYF
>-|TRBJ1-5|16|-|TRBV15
TGTGCCACCGCTCCTAACCGACAGCCACCTAATCAGCCCCAGCATTTT
CATAPNRQPPNQPQHF
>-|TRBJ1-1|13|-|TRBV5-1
TGCGCCAGCAGCAGCGACTTGAGCACTGAAGCTTTCTTT
CASSSDLSTEAFF
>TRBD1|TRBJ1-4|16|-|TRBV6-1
TGTGCCAGCAGTGAAGTTTACCGACAGGGTAGTGAAAAACTGTTTTTT
CASSEVYRQGSEKLFF
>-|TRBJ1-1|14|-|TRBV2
TGTGCCAGCATTAGTGGAGATATGAACACTGAAGCTTTCTTT
CASISGDMNTEAFF
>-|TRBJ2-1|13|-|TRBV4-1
TGCGCCGCGCAGGCGGGATATAACAGTGAGCAGTTCTTC
CAAQAGYNSEQFF
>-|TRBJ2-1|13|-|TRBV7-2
TGTGCCAGCAGCTTAGAGCGTCACAATGAGCAGTTCTTC
CASSLERHNEQFF
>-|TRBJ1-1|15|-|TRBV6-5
TGTGCCAGCAGTTCGAGGAGGGGGAGGGACACTGAAGCTTTCTTT
CASSSRRGRDTEAFF
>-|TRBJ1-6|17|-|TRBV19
TGTGCCAGTCGACTAGACAGTCACTCGTCTTTTAATTCACCCCTCCACTTT
CASRLDSHSSFNSPLHF
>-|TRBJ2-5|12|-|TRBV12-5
TGTGCTAGTGGTTTCGGCGGAGAGACCCAGTACTTC
CASGFGGETQYF
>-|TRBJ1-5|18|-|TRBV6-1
TGTGCCAGCAGTGAATATGGTCGGGAGACGGCCGTCCATCAGCCCCAGCATTTT
CASSEYGRETAVHQPQHF
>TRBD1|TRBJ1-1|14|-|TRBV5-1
TGCGCCAGCAGCTGGACAGGGTCGGACACTGAAGCTTTCTTT
CASSWTGSDTEAFF
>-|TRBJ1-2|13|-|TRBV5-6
TGTGCCAGCAGCCTAGGAGACAGCTATGGCTACACCTTC
CASSLGDSYGYTF
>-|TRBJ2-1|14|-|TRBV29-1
TGCAGCGTTGAGGGGGCGGAGTTCGGAGGTGAGCAGTTCTTC
CSVEGAEFGGEQFF
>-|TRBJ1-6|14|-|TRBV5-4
TGTGCCAGCAGCGTCCAGGGGCAAAATTCACCCCTCCACTTT
CASSVQGQNSPLHF
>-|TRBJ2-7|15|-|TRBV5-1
TGCGCCAGCAGCCCTGGACTGATCAGGGGTTACGAGCAGTACTTC
CASSPGLIRGYEQYF
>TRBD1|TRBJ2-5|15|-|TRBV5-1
TGCGCCAGCAGCTCCTTGACAGGGTCTCAAGAGACCCAGTACTTC
CASSSLTGSQETQYF
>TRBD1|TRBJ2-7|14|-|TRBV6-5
TGTGCCAGCAGCTTGGACAGGGGAGCGGTGGGGCAGTACTTC
CASSLDRGAVGQYF
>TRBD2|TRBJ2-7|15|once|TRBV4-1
TGCGCCAGCAGCCAGCCTGGGACTAGGTACGACGAGCAGTACTTC
CASSQPGTRYDEQYF
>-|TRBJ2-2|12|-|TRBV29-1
TGCAGCGTTGACCAGGATCCCGGGGAGCTGTTTTTT
CSVDQDPGELFF
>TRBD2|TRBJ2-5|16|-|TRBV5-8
TGTGCCAGCAGCCGGCGGACTAGCGGGGACCAAGAGACCCAGTACTTC
CASSRRTSGDQETQYF
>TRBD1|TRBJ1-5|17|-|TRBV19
TGTGCCAGTAGTAGAAGTCGGGACAGATGGGACAATCAGCCCCAGCATTTT
CASSRSRDRWDNQPQHF
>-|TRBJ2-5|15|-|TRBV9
TGTGCCAGCAGCGTAGCAGGGCCGGAGGGGGAGACCCAGTACTTC
CASSVAGPEGETQYF
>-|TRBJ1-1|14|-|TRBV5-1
TGCGCCAGCAGCTTGGGGGGGCCGTGGACTGAAGCTTTCTTT
CASSLGGPWTEAFF
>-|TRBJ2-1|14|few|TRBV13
TGTGCCAGCAGCTCCCGTAGTAGTCCCAATGAGCAGTTCTTC
CASSSRSSPNEQFF
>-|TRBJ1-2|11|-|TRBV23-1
TGCGCCAGCAGTCAATCCGCGGTACTAGCCTTC
CASSQSAVLAF